In this sample, the clone carrying this TCR beta chain turned up a few times. This entry belongs to a study of T cells in Graves' hyperthyroidism and ophthalmopathy. The investigators amplified TCR beta CDR3 regions from RNA transcripts. The HTBI primer set drove a first-round RT-PCR of the TCR CDR3. Using its own MiXCR run on the multiplex PCR reads, TCRdb lists one record per CDR3 protein. The sample records 550,000 to 700,000 distinct CDR3 sequences, about 15% being singletons. After removal of 0 bases from V and 4 bases from J, the junction contained 5 bases not matched to a gene. The CDR3 consists of 16 residues. CDR1 and CDR2 from the germline V gene are SGHVS and FQNEAQ.

The V and J genes are TRBV7-8 and TRBJ1-5; 8 bases are shared with TRBD1. The sequence came from a woman in her thirties or forties with Graves' ophthalmopathy. Sample: blood. The CDR3 DNA reads as TGTGCCAGCAGCTTAGCCGGACAGGGTAGGAATCAGCCCCAGCATTTT. This codes for CASSLAGQGRNQPQHF. The whole variable domain, remainder taken from reference TRBV7-8 and TRBJ1-5, is GAGVSQSPRYKVAKRGQDVALRCDPISGHVSLFWYQQALGQGPEFLTYFQNEAQLDKSGLPSDRFFAERPEGSVSTLKIQRTQQEDSAVYLCASSLAGQGRNQPQHFGDGTRLSIL.